The 18 T cell receptor beta chains below all came from one sample that was sequenced in a study of blood T cell repertoires in COVID-19. Generated by immunoSEQ multiplex PCR, the TCRdb table keeps only in-frame clones and is missing some. The sample holds 250,000 or so clones, around 93% seen once. Sequenced material: PBMCs or T cells enriched from blood (not recorded which). The receptors here all came from a man aged 40-49 years who had been exposed to COVID-19.

The chain joins TRBV28 to TRBJ2-1; 11 positions match TRBD2. V dropped 3 bases and J dropped 9; count of bases not matched to a gene: 16. The CDR3 loop spans 18 amino acids. The V gene's germline CDR1 is MDHEN and CDR2 SYDVKM. The CDR3 here is CASSFIIRLAGGPGEQFF. As DNA, the CDR3 is TGTGCCAGCAGTTTCATTATACGTTTAGCGGGAGGGCCGGGTGAGCAGTTCTTC. Supplemented by reference TRBV28 and TRBJ2-1, the full variable domain reads DVKVTQSSRYLVKRTGEKVFLECVQDMDHENMFWYRQDPGLGLRLIYFSYDVKMKEKGDIPEGYSVSREKKERFSLILESASTNQTSMYLCASSFIIRLAGGPGEQFFGPGTRLTVL.

The gene calls are TRBV9 and TRBJ2-1; 9 bases agree with TRBD2. With 3 bases clipped from V and 7 bases from J, the junction kept 11 bases outside the gene matches. CDR1 SGDLS and CDR2 YYNGEE come from the germline V gene. This CDR3 is 16 amino acids long. The CDR3: CASSAESGRRSNEQFF. The CDR3, as DNA: TGTGCCAGCAGCGCAGAAAGCGGGAGGAGGTCGAATGAGCAGTTCTTC.

The chain combines TRBV5-4 with TRBJ2-2; TRBD1 aligns across 10 bases. Germline trimming cut 4 bases from V and 7 bases from J; bases unmatched to any gene: 7. The CDR3 covers 15 residues. Germline V CDR1 and CDR2: SGHNT, YYREEE (reference sequence). The CDR3 coding sequence is TGTGCCAGCAGCCTGGGACAGGGGATGAGCGGGGAGCTGTTTTTT. Amino acid sequence: CASSLGQGMSGELFF.

The J gene is TRBJ2-7, the V gene TRBV5-8; 7 bases agree with TRBD2. The trim removed 2 bases at V and 1 base at J, leaving 9 bases unmatched. CDR1 SGHTS and CDR2 YDEGEE come from the germline V gene. CDR3 length: 16 amino acids. The CDR3 bases are TGTGCCAGCAGCTTTAAGGGCGGGAGCTTTTCCTACGAGCAGTACTTC. Amino acid sequence: CASSFKGGSFSYEQYF.

This chain uses TRBV21-1 with TRBJ1-1; no check of the table's D call, TRBD1, against the DNA was made. TRBV21-1 is designated a pseudogene. The CDR3 has 15 amino acids. CDR3 DNA: TGTGCCAGCAGCAAAGGGCGGCCAGGGGGATCTGGGGCTTTCTTT. It yields the protein CASSKGRPGGSGAFF.

CDR3 nucleotides: TGTGCCAGCAGTTACGACAGGGGAGGCGCCTACAATGAGCAGTTCTTC. Amino acid sequence: CASSYDRGGAYNEQFF. This rearrangement joins TRBV6-5 to TRBJ2-1, with 8 bases identical to TRBD1. The CDR3 extends over 16 amino acids. V lost 2 bases, J lost 2 bases, and 5 bases stayed unmatched. The germline V gene encodes CDR1 MNHEY and CDR2 SVGAGI.

The V call is TRBV19, the J call TRBJ1-4; D perhaps matches TRBD1 (5 bases). CDR3 length: 12 amino acids. V dropped 7 bases and J dropped 4 bases, with 7 bases sitting between them. The V gene's germline CDR1 is LNHDA and CDR2 SQIVND (reference sequence). CDR3 sequence: CASKGNNEKLFF. The CDR3 DNA is TGTGCCAGTAAGGGGAATAATGAAAAACTGTTTTTT.

The chain is built from TRBV7-9 and TRBJ2-7, with TRBD1 identical over 7 bases. Germline V gives CDR1 SEHNR, CDR2 FQNEAQ (reference sequence). The CDR3 consists of 13 residues. Trimming took 8 bases from V and 1 from J; bases not matched to a gene: 5. In DNA form, the CDR3 reads TGTGCCAGCGGTGAGGGGGCGTCCTACGAGCAGTACTTC. This encodes CASGEGASYEQYF.

The V gene is TRBV6-5, the J gene TRBJ1-4; TRBD1 matches at 10 bases. Unmatched junction bases numbered 7, after V lost 3 bases and J lost 9 bases. The germline V gene has CDR1 MNHEY and CDR2 SVGAGI. The CDR3 spans 15 residues. The CDR3 spells CASSYSTGGVKKLFF. The CDR3, as DNA: TGTGCCAGCAGTTATTCGACAGGGGGCGTTAAAAAACTGTTTTTT.

The chain combines TRBV19 with TRBJ2-2, with TRBD1 matching 8 bases. Germline CDR1 LNHDA, CDR2 SQIVND (reference sequence). V lost 7 bases, J lost 6 bases, and 13 bases stayed unmatched. The CDR3 length is 16 residues. The CDR3 DNA follows: TGTGCCAGTACCGGAGCAAGGACAGGGCTCGCCGGGGAGCTGTTTTTT. This sequence encodes CASTGARTGLAGELFF.

V is TRBV6-2 or TRBV6-3 and J is TRBJ1-1, with TRBD1 as a possible D gene (5 bases). Germline CDR1 reads MNHEY; CDR2 reads SVGEGT. The CDR3 loop spans 15 amino acids. V was shortened by 2 bases and J by 1 base, with 11 bases between the two germline ends. CDR3 in DNA: TGTGCCAGCAGTTACCTGGGGCTTGGGAACACTGAAGCTTTCTTT. This sequence encodes CASSYLGLGNTEAFF.

The rearrangement uses TRBV28 and TRBJ2-5, with D hard to call. Trimming stripped 3 bases from V and 0 bases from J, with 8 bases between. CDR3 length: 14 amino acids. Looked up from germline, CDR1 is MDHEN and CDR2 is SYDVKM. In DNA, the CDR3 is TGTGCCAGCAGTTTTGGCAGGTACCAAGAGACCCAGTACTTC. Residues: CASSFGRYQETQYF.

The V and J genes are TRBV6-1 and TRBJ1-5, with D unclear. The CDR3 totals 15 residues. CDR1 and CDR2 (germline): MNHNS, SASEGT. V was shortened by 1 base and J by 0 bases, with 7 bases between the two germline ends. The CDR3: CASSEGRNSNQPQHF. The CDR3 coding sequence is TGTGCCAGCAGTGAAGGGAGGAATAGCAATCAGCCCCAGCATTTT.

This chain connects TRBV5-1 to TRBJ1-6, with no clear D. Germline loops: CDR1 SGHRS, CDR2 YFSETQ. The ends were cut back, 0 bases at V and 0 bases at J, with 7 bases in the middle. This CDR3 is built from 16 residues. The DNA for the CDR3 is TGCGCCAGCAGCTTGGCCGAGCACTCCTATAATTCACCCCTCCACTTT. It specifies CASSLAEHSYNSPLHF.

This clone appeared a single time. This rearrangement joins TRBV7-2 to TRBJ1-3; D is possibly TRBD1 (6 bases). This CDR3 is built from 15 residues. Germline V CDR1 and CDR2: SGHTA, FQGNSA. Trimming took off 3 bases at V and 0 bases at J, with 9 bases between the two ends. The DNA for the CDR3 is TGTGCCAGCAGCTTCCGACAGGCCTCTGGAAACACCATATATTTT. Amino acids: CASSFRQASGNTIYF.

The chain has TRBV27 and TRBJ1-2; 11 positions match TRBD1. The CDR3 length is 14 residues. After removal of 4 bases from V and 8 bases from J, the junction contained 6 bases not matched to a gene. In germline, CDR1 is MNHEY, CDR2 SMNVEV (reference sequence). CDR3 nucleotide sequence: TGTGCCAGCAGTTCGCCGCGGGACAGGGGGGGCTACACCTTC. This encodes CASSSPRDRGGYTF.

The rearrangement uses TRBV7-2 and TRBJ2-1; 12 bases are shared with TRBD2. CDR3 length: 16 residues. V lost 1 base to trimming and J lost 12 bases; unmatched junction nucleotides: 10. CDR1 and CDR2 from the germline V gene are SGHTA and FQGNSA. CDR3 protein: CASSLDWASGRGGQFF. The CDR3 region has the DNA TGTGCCAGCAGCTTAGATTGGGCTAGCGGGAGGGGGGGGCAGTTCTTC.

This chain uses TRBV10-3 with TRBJ1-2, with 9 bases matching TRBD1. The CDR3 spans 13 residues. Per the germline V gene, CDR1 is ENHRY and CDR2 is SYGVKD. The junction had 4 bases not matched to a gene; V was cut back by 4 bases and J by 7 bases. The CDR3 is CAISGTGEFGYTF. In nucleotides, the CDR3 is TGTGCCATCAGTGGGACAGGGGAGTTTGGCTACACCTTC.